This T cell receptor beta chain was retrieved from a study of CD8 T cells in ankylosing spondylitis. The study, taken as a whole, reports: Typical of ankylosing spondylitis blood, it appeared, was a TCR beta motif of eight highly homologous variants. Some motif variants were previously reported in reactive arthritis synovial fluid and blood. Disease-linked clones displayed a CD8+ phenotype and appeared relatively rarely in peripheral blood.

A note on this clonotype: Its target is unknown.

Using its own MiXCR run on the 5' RACE reads, TCRdb lists one record per CDR3 protein. Of roughly 64,000 distinct CDR3 sequences detected, 6% to 8% appear once; the ten largest clones hold around 5.3%. The sequencing sample was made of synovial fluid, either unsorted or a sorted T cell fraction (not recorded which). The TCR comes from a male donor with ankylosing spondylitis.

The CDR3 nucleotides read TGTGCCAGCAGCCAAGGAAAGGCGGGAGCCGCGTTCTTC. This gives the protein CASSQGKAGAAFF. J is TRBJ2-1 and V is TRBV3-1; 7 bases are a match to TRBD2. This CDR3 comprises 13 residues. V lost 1 base, J lost 15 bases, and 9 bases stayed unmatched. Germline assignment: CDR1 LGHDT and CDR2 YNNKEL (reference sequence).